These 25 T cell receptor beta chains were all obtained from the same sample, sequenced in a study of PD-1 blockade in mismatch repair-deficient tumors. TCRdb keeps only in-frame clones here, not all; method: immunoSEQ multiplex PCR. The sample carries some 97,000 clones, 82% recorded once. The input for sequencing was peripheral blood, taken roughly eight months after starting pembrolizumab. The receptors were gathered from an adult with mismatch repair-deficient cancer.

The chain employs TRBV6-1 and TRBJ2-4, with no clear D. The V and J ends lost 2 bases and 7 bases respectively, with 15 bases between them. This CDR3 comprises 15 residues. Looked up from germline, CDR1 is MNHNS and CDR2 is SASEGT. Written as DNA, the CDR3 is TGTGCCAGCAGTGAATCTCTGTTCGGGCGCAACATTCAGTACTTC. It encodes CASSESLFGRNIQYF.

A few counts support this clone. The V call is TRBV5-4, the J call TRBJ2-5; 7 nucleotides match TRBD2. The CDR3 is 16 amino acids. Germline assignment: CDR1 SGHNT and CDR2 YYREEE (reference sequence). Germline trimming cut 4 bases from V and 5 bases from J; bases unmatched to any gene: 14. The CDR3 nucleotides read TGTGCCAGCAGCCGGGGACTGGCGGGAGCAGGGGAGACCCAGTACTTC. This codes for CASSRGLAGAGETQYF.

This clone came up a few times. V gene TRBV5-4 combines with J gene TRBJ2-1; D uncertain. Trimming cost V 4 bases and J 10 bases, with 9 bases left between them. This CDR3 is 11 amino acids long. Germline CDR1 and CDR2: SGHNT and YYREEE (reference sequence). CDR3 amino acids: CASSAKAEQFF. In DNA, the CDR3 is TGTGCCAGCAGCGCGAAAGCGGAGCAGTTCTTC.

The rearrangement joins TRBV15 to TRBJ2-7, with TRBD2 matching over 9 bases. The V gene end was trimmed by 5 bases and the J gene end by 5 bases; junction bases not matched to a gene: 4. Germline V lookup: CDR1 LNHNV, CDR2 YYDKDF (reference sequence). CDR3 size: 13 residues. CDR3 sequence: CATSLAGIDEQYF. DNA for the CDR3: TGTGCCACCAGCCTAGCGGGAATCGACGAGCAGTACTTC. The complete variable domain, with remaining parts taken from reference TRBV15 and TRBJ2-7, reads DAMVIQNPRYQVTQFGKPVTLSCSQTLNHNVMYWYQQKSSQAPKLLFHYYDKDFNNEADTPDNFQSRRPNTSFCFLDIRSPGLGDTAMYLCATSLAGIDEQYFGPGTRLTVT.

This clone occurred a few times. The chain joins TRBV7-9 to TRBJ2-7; 8 nucleotides line up with TRBD2. V was clipped by 2 bases and J by 0 bases; unmatched bases: 3. Germline V gene lookup returns CDR1 SEHNR and CDR2 FQNEAQ (reference sequence). The CDR3 is 15 amino acids. The CDR3 spells CASSLIAGSSYEQYF. The CDR3 coding sequence is TGTGCCAGCAGCTTAATAGCGGGGAGCTCCTACGAGCAGTACTTC.

The chain has TRBV5-1 and TRBJ2-1, with 7 bases matching TRBD2. The CDR3 length is 13 residues. Germline V lookup: CDR1 SGHRS, CDR2 YFSETQ. Trimming removed 0 bases from V and 12 bases from J; junction bases left unmatched: 6. CDR3 nucleotides: TGCGCCAGCAGCTTGGAGTGGGAGGGGCGGCAGTTCTTC. Residues: CASSLEWEGRQFF. The full variable domain, rest sourced from reference TRBV5-1 and TRBJ2-1, is KAGVTQTPRYLIKTRGQQVTLSCSPISGHRSVSWYQQTPGQGLQFLFEYFSETQRNKGNFPGRFSGRQFSNSRSEMNVSTLELGDSALYLCASSLEWEGRQFFGPGTRLTVL.

V gene TRBV7-2 combines with J gene TRBJ2-5, with D tentatively TRBD2 (5 bases). The CDR3 is made up of 14 amino acids. CDR1 and CDR2 from the germline V gene are SGHTA and FQGNSA. V was pared by 3 bases and J by 5 bases, with 13 bases between. The CDR3 loop reads CASSFSLGLETQYF. The DNA for the CDR3 is TGTGCCAGCAGCTTTTCACTAGGGCTGGAGACCCAGTACTTC.

V usage is TRBV5-6 and J usage is TRBJ2-4; 10 bases fit TRBD1. Germline V CDR1 and CDR2: SGHDT, YYEEEE. The CDR3 totals 16 residues. Unmatched junction bases numbered 4, after V lost 4 bases and J lost 0 bases. CDR3 nucleotides: TGTGCCAGCAGCCAAGACAGGGGGCAAGCCAAAAACATTCAGTACTTC. Its translation is CASSQDRGQAKNIQYF.

This clone was recorded many times. This chain links TRBV7-2 with TRBJ2-7, with 8 bases identical to TRBD1. Trimming removed 6 bases from V and 2 bases from J; junction bases left unmatched: 9. CDR1 and CDR2 from the germline V gene are SGHTA and FQGNSA. This CDR3 region has 15 residues. The CDR3 loop reads CASSPGPDRAYEQYF. CDR3 nucleotides: TGTGCCAGCAGTCCCGGCCCGGACAGGGCCTACGAGCAGTACTTC.

V gene TRBV27 combines with J gene TRBJ2-7, with TRBD2 identical over 10 bases. CDR1 is MNHEY and CDR2 is SMNVEV in the germline V gene (reference sequence). The CDR3 covers 14 residues. Trimming cost V 5 bases and J 2 bases; bases outside gene matches: 3. The CDR3, as DNA: TGTGCCAGCAGTCGGACTAGCGGACCCTACGAGCAGTACTTC. Protein product: CASSRTSGPYEQYF.

The table lists this clone with a few counts. V and J are TRBV30 and TRBJ2-1, with a possible D match to TRBD2 (5 bases). The CDR3 is 14 residues long. Germline V lookup: CDR1 GTSNPN, CDR2 SVGIG (reference sequence). V lost 0 bases and J lost 6, with 12 bases in between. CDR3 sequence: CAWSVRPSLNEQFF. CDR3 nucleotide sequence: TGTGCCTGGAGTGTACGGCCTAGCCTCAATGAGCAGTTCTTC. Together with reference TRBV30 and TRBJ2-1, the CDR3 gives the full variable domain: SQTIHQWPATLVQPVGSPLSLECTVEGTSNPNLYWYRQAAGRGLQLLFYSVGIGQISSEVPQNLSASRPQDRQFILSSKKLLLSDSGFYLCAWSVRPSLNEQFFGPGTRLTVL.

This clone has a single count. V and J are TRBV6-5 and TRBJ2-7; perhaps TRBD2 as D (7 bases). The CDR3 runs 15 residues. V lost 5 bases, J lost 3 bases, and 17 bases lay in between. Germline CDR1 is MNHEY and CDR2 is SVGAGI. CDR3: CASSIRGAEFYEQYF. The CDR3 nucleotides are TGTGCCAGCAGTATTCGGGGGGCTGAATTCTACGAGCAGTACTTC.

V and J are TRBV15 and TRBJ2-1, with D maybe TRBD1 (5 bases). There are 17 residues in the CDR3. In germline, CDR1 is LNHNV, CDR2 YYDKDF (reference sequence). Deletions cut 1 base from V and 0 bases from J, with 13 bases between. The CDR3: CATSRVRGGSSYNEQFF. The DNA of the CDR3 is TGTGCCACCAGCAGAGTTAGGGGTGGTAGCTCCTACAATGAGCAGTTCTTC.

The gene calls are TRBV6-6 and TRBJ1-3; D is undetermined. CDR1 and CDR2 (germline): MNHNY, SVGAGI (reference sequence). V lost 7 bases and J lost 0, with 13 bases in between. This CDR3 has 15 residues. CDR3 sequence: CASTMRVNSGNTIYF. CDR3 bases: TGTGCCAGCACAATGAGGGTGAACTCTGGAAACACCATATATTTT.

The V gene is TRBV6-5, the J gene TRBJ2-2, with D perhaps TRBD1 (5 bases). With 3 bases removed from V and 0 bases from J, the gap between germline ends came to 11 bases. The CDR3 contains 16 residues. CDR1 and CDR2 (germline): MNHEY, SVGAGI. The CDR3 region has the DNA TGTGCCAGCAGTTATTTTCGGACAACGAACACCGGGGAGCTGTTTTTT. It specifies CASSYFRTTNTGELFF.

The CDR3 here is CASSLEGKGTEAFF. Written as DNA, the CDR3 is TGCGCCAGCAGCTTGGAGGGGAAGGGTACTGAAGCTTTCTTT. The chain joins TRBV5-1 to TRBJ1-1, with D possibly TRBD1 on 5 matching bases. Trimming shortened V by 0 bases and J by 5 bases, and 11 bases separated the two germline ends. CDR3 size: 14 residues. Germline CDR1 reads SGHRS; CDR2 reads YFSETQ. The full variable domain, in which reference TRBV5-1 and TRBJ1-1 provide the parts outside the CDR3, is KAGVTQTPRYLIKTRGQQVTLSCSPISGHRSVSWYQQTPGQGLQFLFEYFSETQRNKGNFPGRFSGRQFSNSRSEMNVSTLELGDSALYLCASSLEGKGTEAFFGQGTRLTVV.

The J gene is TRBJ1-1, the V gene TRBV6-6; D not resolved. CDR1 and CDR2 from the germline V gene are MNHNY and SVGAGI (reference sequence). There are 13 residues in the CDR3. Trimming shortened V by 4 bases and J by 0 bases, and 6 bases separated the two germline ends. The CDR3 DNA reads as TGTGCCAGCAGTTCGTCCATGAACACTGAAGCTTTCTTT. It is translated as CASSSSMNTEAFF.

The chain is built from TRBV2 and TRBJ1-1; D not resolved. CDR1 and CDR2 from the germline V gene are SNHLY and FYNNEI. V was clipped by 7 bases and J by 4 bases, with 13 bases between them. The CDR3 is 13 amino acids. The CDR3, as DNA: TGTGCCAGCAATCTGGGTCGTGTCACTGAAGCTTTCTTT. Translation: CASNLGRVTEAFF.

The V and J genes are TRBV7-2 and TRBJ2-2; TRBD2 is a possible D gene (6 bases). This CDR3 is 14 amino acids long. Germline-derived CDR1 and CDR2 are SGHTA and FQGNSA. Trimming took 8 bases from V and 5 from J, leaving 15 bases between them. The CDR3 reads CASGRDFGTGELFF. The CDR3 region has the DNA TGTGCCAGCGGCCGGGACTTTGGGACCGGGGAGCTGTTTTTT.

The rearrangement uses TRBV11-3 and TRBJ2-1, with TRBD2 matching 7 bases. Germline CDR1 reads SGHNT; CDR2 reads YENEEA. This CDR3 contains 15 residues. Trimming took 3 bases from V and 5 from J; bases not matched to a gene: 7. The CDR3 region has the DNA TGTGCCAGCAGCTTCCGGGGGGTAATGGACAATGAGCAGTTCTTC. Amino acids: CASSFRGVMDNEQFF.

This clone came up once. The V call is TRBV19, the J call TRBJ2-2; D unclear. The CDR3 has 15 amino acids. The V gene lost 6 bases and the J gene lost 8 bases, with 19 bases spanning the gap. In germline, CDR1 is LNHDA, CDR2 SQIVND (reference sequence). The CDR3 nucleotides are TGTGCCAGTAGAAACGGCATCAGGTTCATAGGGGAGCTGTTTTTT. Translated: CASRNGIRFIGELFF.

The chain couples TRBV18 to TRBJ2-7; D is perhaps TRBD1 (6 bases). Trimming removed 6 bases from V and 3 bases from J, with 18 bases in between. The germline CDR1 and CDR2 sequences are KGHSH and LQKENI. The CDR3 runs 15 residues. The CDR3: CASSASDRNNYEQYF. The CDR3 bases are TGTGCCAGCTCCGCCTCCGACAGGAATAACTACGAGCAGTACTTC.

The genes are TRBV11-3 and TRBJ2-7; 11 nucleotides align to TRBD2. The CDR3 is made up of 14 amino acids. From germline, CDR1 is SGHNT and CDR2 YENEEA. V shed 6 bases and J 4 bases; nucleotides not matched to a gene: 5. CDR3 residues: CASRETSGSYEQYF. DNA for the CDR3: TGTGCCAGCAGGGAAACTAGCGGGAGTTACGAGCAGTACTTC.

This clone appeared a single time. The V gene is TRBV18, the J gene TRBJ2-2; weak D call: TRBD1 (6 bases). The CDR3 is made up of 15 amino acids. The V and J ends lost 3 bases and 1 base respectively, with 9 bases between them. Germline V gene sequence: CDR1 KGHSH, CDR2 LQKENI. The CDR3 is CASSPGAQNTGELFF. As DNA, the CDR3 is TGTGCCAGCTCACCGGGGGCACAGAACACCGGGGAGCTGTTTTTT. Complete variable domain (other parts from reference TRBV18 and TRBJ2-2): NAGVMQNPRHLVRRRGQEARLRCSPMKGHSHVYWYRQLPEEGLKFMVYLQKENIIDESGMPKERFSAEFPKEGPSILRIQQVVRGDSAAYFCASSPGAQNTGELFFGEGSRLTVL.

This clone is medium-sized. This chain links TRBV6-4 with TRBJ2-7; D is unclear. Germline V lookup: CDR1 MRHNA, CDR2 SNTAGT. This CDR3 has 13 residues. V lost 7 bases and J 0 bases, leaving 10 bases between the germline ends. For the CDR3, the DNA is TGTGCCAGCACCCCGGGCAGCTCCTACGAGCAGTACTTC. Translated, it gives CASTPGSSYEQYF.